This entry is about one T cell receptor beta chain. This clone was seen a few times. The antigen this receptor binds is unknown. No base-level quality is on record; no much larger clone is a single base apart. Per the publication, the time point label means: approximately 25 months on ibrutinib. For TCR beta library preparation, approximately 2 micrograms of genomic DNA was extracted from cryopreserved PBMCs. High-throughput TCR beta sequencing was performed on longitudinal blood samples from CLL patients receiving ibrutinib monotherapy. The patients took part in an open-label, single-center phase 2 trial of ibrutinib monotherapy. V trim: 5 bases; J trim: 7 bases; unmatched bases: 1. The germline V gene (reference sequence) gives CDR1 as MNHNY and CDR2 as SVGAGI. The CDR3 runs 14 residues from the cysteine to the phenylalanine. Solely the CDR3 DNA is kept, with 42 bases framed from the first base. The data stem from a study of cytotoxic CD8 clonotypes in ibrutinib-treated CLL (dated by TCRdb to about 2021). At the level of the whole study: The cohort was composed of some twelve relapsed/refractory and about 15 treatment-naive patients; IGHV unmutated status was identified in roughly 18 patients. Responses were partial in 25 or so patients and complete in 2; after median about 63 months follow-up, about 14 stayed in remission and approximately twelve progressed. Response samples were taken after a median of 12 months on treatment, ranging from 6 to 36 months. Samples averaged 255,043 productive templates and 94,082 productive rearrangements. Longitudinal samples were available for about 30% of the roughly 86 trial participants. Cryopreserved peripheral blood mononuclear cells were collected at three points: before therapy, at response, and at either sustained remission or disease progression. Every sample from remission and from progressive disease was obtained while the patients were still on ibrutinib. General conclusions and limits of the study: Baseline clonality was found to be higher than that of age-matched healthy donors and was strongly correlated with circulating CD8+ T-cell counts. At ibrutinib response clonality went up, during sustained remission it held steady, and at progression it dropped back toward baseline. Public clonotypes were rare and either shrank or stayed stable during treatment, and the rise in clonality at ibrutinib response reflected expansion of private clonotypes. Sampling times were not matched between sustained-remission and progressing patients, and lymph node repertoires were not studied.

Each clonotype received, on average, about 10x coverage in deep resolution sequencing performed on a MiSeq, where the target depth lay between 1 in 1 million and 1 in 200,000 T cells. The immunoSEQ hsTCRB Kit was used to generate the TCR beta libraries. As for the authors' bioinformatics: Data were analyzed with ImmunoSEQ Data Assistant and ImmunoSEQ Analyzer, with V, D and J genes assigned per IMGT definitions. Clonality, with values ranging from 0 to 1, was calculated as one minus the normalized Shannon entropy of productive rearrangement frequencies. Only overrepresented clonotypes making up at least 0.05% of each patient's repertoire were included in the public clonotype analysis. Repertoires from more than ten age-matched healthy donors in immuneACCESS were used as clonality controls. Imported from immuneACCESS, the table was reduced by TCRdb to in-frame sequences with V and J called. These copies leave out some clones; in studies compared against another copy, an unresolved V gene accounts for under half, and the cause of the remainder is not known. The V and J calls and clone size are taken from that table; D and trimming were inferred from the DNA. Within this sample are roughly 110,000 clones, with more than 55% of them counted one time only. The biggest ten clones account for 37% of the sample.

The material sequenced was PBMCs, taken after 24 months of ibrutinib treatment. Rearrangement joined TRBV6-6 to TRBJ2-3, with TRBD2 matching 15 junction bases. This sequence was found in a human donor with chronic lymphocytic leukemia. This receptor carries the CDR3 CASSGTSGGNTQYF. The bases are TGTGCCAGCAGTGGGACTAGCGGGGGGAATACGCAGTATTTT.